The 29 T cell receptor beta chains presented below share a single source sample, sequenced in a study of blood T cell repertoires in COVID-19. Only in-frame clones appear in the TCRdb table, and some are missing; sequencing was by immunoSEQ multiplex PCR. The data show approximately 240,000 clones, around 83% seen once. Sequencing was done on a sample of PBMCs or T cells enriched from blood (not recorded which). These receptors were collected from a woman in her forties with acute COVID-19.

The chain is built from TRBV19 and TRBJ2-2; D might be TRBD1 (6 bases). The CDR3 extends over 16 amino acids. Germline V gives CDR1 LNHDA, CDR2 SQIVND (reference sequence). Trimming cost V 2 bases and J 2 bases, with 12 bases left between them. CDR3 sequence: CASSIRKGDNTGELFF. CDR3 DNA: TGTGCCAGTAGTATAAGGAAGGGGGACAACACCGGGGAGCTGTTTTTT.

Only a few counts were recorded for this clone. The chain combines TRBV27 with TRBJ2-1; D remains unclear. Per germline, CDR1 MNHEY and CDR2 SMNVEV (reference sequence). The ends were cut back, 4 bases at V and 0 bases at J, with 10 bases in the middle. The CDR3 loop spans 15 amino acids. In DNA form, the CDR3 reads TGTGCCAGCAGTTCAAGCGCAAGCTCCTACAATGAGCAGTTCTTC. Translated, it gives CASSSSASSYNEQFF.

V and J are TRBV29-1 and TRBJ2-3, with 15 positions matching TRBD2. J gave up 8 bases and V 3 bases, and 6 bases lay outside the gene matches. Germline V CDR1 and CDR2: SQVTM, ANQGSEA. CDR3 length equals 15 residues. This chain's CDR3 is CSVERTSGGAVTQYF. As DNA, the CDR3 is TGCAGCGTTGAGCGGACTAGCGGGGGGGCGGTTACGCAGTATTTT.

The V gene is TRBV6-1, the J gene TRBJ2-3, with D perhaps TRBD1 (6 bases). The CDR3 extends over 15 amino acids. The V end lost 3 bases, the J end lost 2 bases, and 12 bases lay between the germline ends. The germline gives CDR1 MNHNS, CDR2 SASEGT. The DNA of the CDR3 is TGTGCCAGCAGTGAGCAGGGGCGCGACACAGATACGCAGTATTTT. This translates into CASSEQGRDTDTQYF.

The table lists this clone with a count of one. The CDR3 nucleotides are TGTGCCAGCACCACAAACGACAGGGGGCGTCCAGCTTTCTTT. This sequence encodes CASTTNDRGRPAFF. The genes are TRBV28 and TRBJ1-1; 10 positions agree with TRBD1. The CDR3 runs to 14 residues. CDR1 is MDHEN, CDR2 SYDVKM, per germline. The J segment lost 10 bases and the V segment lost 7 bases, leaving 12 bases of the junction unmatched.

This clone was observed a handful of times. This rearrangement joins TRBV9 to TRBJ2-7, with D hard to call. Per germline, CDR1 SGDLS and CDR2 YYNGEE. V was trimmed by 4 bases and J by 0 bases, leaving 11 bases between them. The CDR3 extends over 14 amino acids. CDR3 residues: CASSPTPGSYEQYF. DNA for the CDR3: TGTGCCAGCAGCCCCACCCCCGGCTCCTACGAGCAGTACTTC.

The CDR3 loop reads CASRIGRASGELFF. The CDR3 DNA reads TGTGCCAGTAGAATCGGCAGGGCTTCCGGGGAGCTGTTTTTT. The rearrangement links TRBV19 to TRBJ2-2; possible D gene TRBD1, 5 bases. V lost 6 bases and J 6 bases, leaving 14 bases between the germline ends. Germline-derived CDR1 and CDR2 are LNHDA and SQIVND (reference sequence). This CDR3 is 14 amino acids long. Combining the CDR3 with reference TRBV19 and TRBJ2-2 gives the whole variable domain DGGITQSPKYLFRKEGQNVTLSCEQNLNHDAMYWYRQDPGQGLRLIYYSQIVNDFQKGDIAEGYSVSREKKESFPLTVTSAQKNPTAFYLCASRIGRASGELFFGEGSRLTVL.

Turning to this clone: Germline and junction disagree at one end, which may indicate a read error. This rearrangement joins TRBV7-6 to TRBJ1-2, with D perhaps TRBD1 (6 bases). The germline CDR1 and CDR2 sequences are SGHVS and FNYEAQ. The CDR3 covers 13 residues. The CDR3 DNA is TGTGCCAGCAGCTCAGCCCAGGGGACAAAGCCAGACTTC. Its translation: CASSSAQGTKPDF.

The chain's CDR3 is CASTPRGGALYGYTF. The CDR3 bases are TGTGCCAGCACCCCTAGGGGAGGGGCCCTCTATGGCTACACCTTC. The V gene is TRBV6-5, the J gene TRBJ1-2, with D possibly being TRBD1 (5 bases). The CDR3 loop spans 15 amino acids. The germline V gene has CDR1 MNHEY and CDR2 SVGAGI. V lost 7 bases and J 4 bases, leaving 19 bases between the germline ends.

In this sample, this clone turned up once. The chain joins TRBV7-2 to TRBJ2-7; 11 bases agree with TRBD2. Trimming cost V 5 bases and J 5 bases; bases outside gene matches: 8. This CDR3 is 15 amino acids long. Per the germline V gene, CDR1 is SGHTA and CDR2 is FQGNSA. Here the CDR3 reads CASSKDLAGGDEQYF. The CDR3 DNA reads as TGTGCCAGCAGCAAAGACCTAGCGGGGGGTGACGAGCAGTACTTC.

V usage is TRBV9 and J usage is TRBJ2-2; 12 positions match TRBD2. CDR1 is SGDLS, CDR2 YYNGEE, per germline. CDR3 size: 16 residues. V shed 4 bases and J 6 bases; nucleotides not matched to a gene: 7. For the CDR3, the DNA is TGTGCCAGCAGCACAGGACTAGCGGGGTTTTCCGGGGAGCTGTTTTTT. Protein sequence: CASSTGLAGFSGELFF. The full variable domain, rest sourced from reference TRBV9 and TRBJ2-2, is DSGVTQTPKHLITATGQRVTLRCSPRSGDLSVYWYQQSLDQGLQFLIQYYNGEERAKGNILERFSAQQFPDLHSELNLSSLELGDSALYFCASSTGLAGFSGELFFGEGSRLTVL.

This clone was observed once. V is TRBV18 and J is TRBJ2-7; the D is unclear. The CDR3 spans 15 residues. V was trimmed by 5 bases and J by 0 bases, leaving 14 bases between them. Germline V lookup: CDR1 KGHSH, CDR2 LQKENI. The CDR3 protein is CASSFSSGSSYEQYF. The CDR3 nucleotides read TGTGCCAGCTCATTTTCCTCGGGTTCCTCCTACGAGCAGTACTTC.

The J gene is TRBJ1-4, the V gene TRBV30, with D hard to call. CDR3 length: 14 amino acids. V lost 3 bases, J lost 0 bases, and 8 bases lay in between. Germline V gives CDR1 GTSNPN, CDR2 SVGIG (reference sequence). DNA for the CDR3: TGTGCCTGGAGCTACGCCGCAACTAATGAAAAACTGTTTTTT. Translated: CAWSYAATNEKLFF.

The chain carries TRBV6-5 and TRBJ2-1, with 11 bases aligning to TRBD1. This CDR3 is 15 amino acids long. J gave up 5 bases and V 4 bases, and 4 bases lay outside the gene matches. Germline V gives CDR1 MNHEY, CDR2 SVGAGI. CDR3 nucleotides: TGTGCCAGCAGTTCCCGGGACAGGGGGAACAATGAGCAGTTCTTC. Translated, it gives CASSSRDRGNNEQFF.

V is TRBV24-1 and J is TRBJ2-1, with D possibly matching TRBD2 (6 bases). The CDR3 has 18 amino acids. Germline V gives CDR1 KGHDR, CDR2 SFDVKD. The germline V and J ends were trimmed by 6 bases and 5 bases, with 25 bases remaining between them. The CDR3 reads CATSPRRDLGLANNEQFF. CDR3 nucleotides: TGTGCCACCAGTCCCCGGAGGGACCTGGGGCTAGCGAACAATGAGCAGTTCTTC.

The CDR3 coding sequence is TGTGCCAGCAGCCCCTCGGGGGGAACGCAGTATTTT. Translating gives CASSPSGGTQYF. This chain connects TRBV7-8 to TRBJ2-3, with 7 bases that match TRBD2. Trimming at V came to 5 bases and at J to 9 bases, leaving 5 bases not matched to a gene. Germline assignment: CDR1 SGHVS and CDR2 FQNEAQ. The CDR3 consists of 12 residues.

This sequence joins TRBV5-1 and TRBJ1-4; 7 nucleotides line up with TRBD1. The CDR3 is 15 amino acids. Trimming cost V 3 bases and J 8 bases; bases outside gene matches: 10. Germline-derived CDR1 and CDR2 are SGHRS and YFSETQ. The DNA for the CDR3 is TGCGCCAGCAGCTCATCCGGGACAGTGCAAGAAAAACTGTTTTTT. Translated: CASSSSGTVQEKLFF.

The rearrangement joins TRBV10-1 to TRBJ2-2; 8 bases are a match to TRBD2. Germline V gene data show CDR1 as WNHNN and CDR2 as SYGVQD (reference sequence). The CDR3 covers 14 residues. The junction had 2 bases not matched to a gene; V was cut back by 4 bases and J by 4 bases. CDR3 DNA: TGCGCCAGCAGTGGGCTAGCGGGCACCGGGGAGCTGTTTTTT. It translates to CASSGLAGTGELFF.

The rearrangement joins TRBV3-1 (or the pseudogene TRBV3-2) to TRBJ1-4; a possible D gene is TRBD1 (6 bases). The CDR3 totals 15 residues. Germline CDR1 is LGHDT and CDR2 is YNNKEL (reference sequence). The ends were cut back, 1 base at V and 7 bases at J, with 13 bases in the middle. This chain's CDR3 is CASSQGSGGSEKLFF. The CDR3 DNA is TGTGCCAGCAGCCAAGGGTCGGGGGGCTCTGAAAAACTGTTTTTT.

The chain uses TRBV18 and TRBJ2-7, with 7 bases identical to TRBD2. The CDR3 has 16 amino acids. V shed 6 bases, J shed 2 bases, and the junction held 13 bases outside the gene matches. Germline V lookup: CDR1 KGHSH, CDR2 LQKENI. The CDR3 here is CASSGGVGGGPYEQYF. As DNA, the CDR3 is TGTGCCAGCTCGGGAGGGGTCGGGGGAGGCCCCTACGAGCAGTACTTC.

V and J are TRBV7-6 and TRBJ2-5; the match to TRBD2 covers 9 bases. Germline V gives CDR1 SGHVS, CDR2 FNYEAQ. This CDR3 contains 18 residues. Trimming at V came to 0 bases and at J to 0 bases, leaving 8 bases not matched to a gene. The CDR3 loop reads CASSLALGSGGNQETQYF. CDR3 in DNA: TGTGCCAGCAGCTTAGCCCTTGGTAGCGGGGGCAACCAAGAGACCCAGTACTTC. Looking up the rest from reference TRBV7-6 and TRBJ2-5 gives the full variable domain: GAGVSQSPRYKVTKRGQDVALRCDPISGHVSLYWYRQALGQGPEFLTYFNYEAQQDKSGLPNDRFSAERPEGSISTLTIQRTEQRDSAMYRCASSLALGSGGNQETQYFGPGTRLLVL.

There are a few counts of this clone. V usage is TRBV29-1 and J usage is TRBJ2-7; TRBD2 might be the D (5 bases). V was clipped by 3 bases and J by 2 bases, with 11 bases between them. This CDR3 contains 13 residues. The germline V gene encodes CDR1 SQVTM and CDR2 ANQGSEA. The CDR3 spells CSVDERSAYEQYF. The CDR3 DNA follows: TGCAGCGTTGATGAGCGGAGCGCCTACGAGCAGTACTTC.

This clone was counted a few times. The rearrangement links TRBV6-2 or TRBV6-3 to TRBJ2-2, with 11 bases aligning to TRBD2. The CDR3 totals 16 residues. Germline V gene data show CDR1 as MNHEY and CDR2 as SVGEGT. J gave up 1 base and V 4 bases, and 2 bases lay outside the gene matches. The CDR3 bases are TGTGCCAGCAGTTCCCTAGCGGGGGGGAACACCGGGGAGCTGTTTTTT. As protein: CASSSLAGGNTGELFF.

The chain joins TRBV11-2 to TRBJ2-3, with TRBD2 matching over 11 bases. The CDR3 length is 16 residues. V lost 3 bases to trimming and J lost 2 bases; unmatched junction nucleotides: 4. CDR1 is SGHAT and CDR2 is FQNNGV in the germline V gene. For the CDR3, the DNA is TGTGCCAGCAGCTTCCTAGCGGGGGGCCTCACAGATACGCAGTATTTT. Its protein is CASSFLAGGLTDTQYF. Combining the CDR3 with reference TRBV11-2 and TRBJ2-3 gives the whole variable domain EAGVAQSPRYKIIEKRQSVAFWCNPISGHATLYWYQQILGQGPKLLIQFQNNGVVDDSQLPKDRFSAERLKGVDSTLKIQPAKLEDSAVYLCASSFLAGGLTDTQYFGPGTRLTVL.

This clone has more than one count but fewer than ten. The chain uses TRBV7-9 and TRBJ1-2, with TRBD1 as a possible D gene (6 bases). V was trimmed by 0 bases and J by 6 bases, leaving 17 bases between them. This CDR3 has 16 residues. The germline V gene has CDR1 SEHNR and CDR2 FQNEAQ (reference sequence). CDR3 residues: CASSLALFTGSHGYTF. As DNA, the CDR3 is TGTGCCAGCAGCTTAGCCCTTTTTACAGGGTCCCATGGCTACACCTTC.

The chain has TRBV5-1 and TRBJ1-1, with 7 bases fitting TRBD1. Germline CDR1 and CDR2: SGHRS and YFSETQ. V shed 3 bases, J shed 2 bases, and the junction held 7 bases outside the gene matches. The CDR3 contains 15 residues. The CDR3 coding sequence is TGCGCCAGCAGCTCGTTGACAGGGACCAACACTGAAGCTTTCTTT. It specifies CASSSLTGTNTEAFF. The whole variable domain, filled in from reference TRBV5-1 and TRBJ1-1, reads KAGVTQTPRYLIKTRGQQVTLSCSPISGHRSVSWYQQTPGQGLQFLFEYFSETQRNKGNFPGRFSGRQFSNSRSEMNVSTLELGDSALYLCASSSLTGTNTEAFFGQGTRLTVV.

The chain is built from TRBV5-4 and TRBJ1-5; maybe TRBD1 (5 bases). Trimming left V 4 bases short and J 3 bases short, with 8 bases between. Germline loops: CDR1 SGHNT, CDR2 YYREEE (reference sequence). This CDR3 is 13 amino acids long. CDR3 bases: TGTGCCAGCAGCCGACAGCCCAATCAGCCCCAGCATTTT. The encoded protein is CASSRQPNQPQHF.

The chain uses TRBV2 and TRBJ2-7, with a weak D call TRBD1 (7 bases). The germline gives CDR1 SNHLY, CDR2 FYNNEI. The CDR3 totals 14 residues. The V end lost 4 bases, the J end lost 2 bases, and 12 bases lay between the germline ends. The CDR3 DNA follows: TGTGCCAGCAGTGTAGGCAGGGGGGCCTACGAGCAGTACTTC. It translates to CASSVGRGAYEQYF.

The V gene is TRBV4-3, the J gene TRBJ2-1, with TRBD2 matching over 8 bases. The length of the CDR3 is 15 residues. The V gene end was trimmed by 3 bases and the J gene end by 8 bases; junction bases not matched to a gene: 9. The V gene's germline CDR1 is LGHNA and CDR2 YSLEER. CDR3 residues: CASSHDGTSQYEQFF. CDR3 bases: TGCGCCAGCAGCCATGATGGGACTAGTCAGTATGAGCAGTTCTTC.